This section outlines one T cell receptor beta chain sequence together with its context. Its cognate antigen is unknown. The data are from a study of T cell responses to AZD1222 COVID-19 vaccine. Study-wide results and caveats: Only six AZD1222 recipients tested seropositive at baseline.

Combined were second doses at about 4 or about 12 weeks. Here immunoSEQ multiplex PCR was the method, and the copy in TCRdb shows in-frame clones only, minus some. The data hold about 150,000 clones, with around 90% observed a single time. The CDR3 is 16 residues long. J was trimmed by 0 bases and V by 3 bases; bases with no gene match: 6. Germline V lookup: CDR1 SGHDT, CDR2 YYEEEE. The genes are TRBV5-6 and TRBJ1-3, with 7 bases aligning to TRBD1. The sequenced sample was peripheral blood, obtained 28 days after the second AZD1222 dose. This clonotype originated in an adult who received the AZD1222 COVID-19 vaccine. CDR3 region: CASSSETGYSGNTIYF. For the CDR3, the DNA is TGTGCCAGCAGCTCCGAGACAGGGTACTCTGGAAACACCATATATTTT.